The clone carrying this T cell receptor beta chain was seen only once. Its specificity is not known. These data come from a study of cytomegalovirus exposure and HLA in healthy donors. Across the study: As released early, the data held some 85 million unique TCRs from HLA-typed donors.

Study findings and constraints: One variant, a missense change in DCLRE1C, was linked in a later analysis to TCR beta V- and J-gene trimming. In an earlier analysis, about 87% or about 30%: the productive usage of most TCR beta V segments.

This CDR3 has 14 residues. Looked up from germline, CDR1 is SGHRS and CDR2 is YFSETQ. PCR involved 60 Vbeta and 13 Jbeta primers. Clones were read by immunoSEQ multiplex PCR, and TCRdb kept only the in-frame ones, dropping some. This sample yields approximately 140,000 clones, of which roughly 80% are seen a single time; 3% to 4% belongs to the top ten. This receptor was taken from a woman between 40 and 55 years old in good health and CMV-seronegative. Sequencing was done on a sample of PBMCs. The rearrangement joins TRBV5-1 to TRBJ2-5; no firm D call. The J call may be faulty, since TRBJ2-7 better matches the DNA end. CDR3 protein: CASSLGATSYEQYF. CDR3 DNA: TGCGCCAGCAGCTTGGGGGCAACCTCCTACGAGCAGTACTTC.